One and the same sample provided the 12 T cell receptor beta chains below, sequenced in a study of shared clonotypes between healthy human individuals. Assay: immunoSEQ multiplex PCR; the TCRdb copy retains only in-frame clones and omits some. Here the sample spans about 490,000 clones, about three quarters being singletons. The specimen was PBMCs. These receptors all come from a woman between 40 and 55 years old in good health. Some clones in this sample may be carry-over from other donors' samples.

The V and J genes are TRBV9 and TRBJ1-1; a possible D gene is TRBD1 (5 bases). Germline CDR1 and CDR2: SGDLS and YYNGEE. V gave up 2 bases and J gave up 4 bases, with 15 bases separating them. This CDR3 has 15 residues. The CDR3 sequence is CASSVRGLRGTEAFF. CDR3 coding DNA: TGTGCCAGCAGCGTTAGGGGACTTAGAGGCACTGAAGCTTTCTTT. Full variable domain (rest looked up from reference TRBV9 and TRBJ1-1): DSGVTQTPKHLITATGQRVTLRCSPRSGDLSVYWYQQSLDQGLQFLIQYYNGEERAKGNILERFSAQQFPDLHSELNLSSLELGDSALYFCASSVRGLRGTEAFFGQGTRLTVV.

This rearrangement joins TRBV7-9 to TRBJ2-7, with D hard to call. The CDR3 has 14 amino acids. Germline CDR1 SEHNR, CDR2 FQNEAQ (reference sequence). Trimming removed 4 bases from V and 3 bases from J, with 13 bases in between. CDR3 nucleotide sequence: TGTGCCAGCAGCTCCCTACGGCGCGACTACGAGCAGTACTTC. Its protein is CASSSLRRDYEQYF.

This clone was recorded a few times. This sequence joins TRBV27 and TRBJ2-5, with 7 positions matching TRBD2. The CDR3 loop spans 14 amino acids. J was trimmed by 4 bases and V by 2 bases; bases with no gene match: 4. Germline assignment: CDR1 MNHEY and CDR2 SMNVEV (reference sequence). The CDR3 here is CASSLEGGAETQYF. The CDR3 DNA reads TGTGCCAGCAGTTTAGAGGGAGGGGCAGAGACCCAGTACTTC.

The CDR3 loop is CASSQGYGGGYIQYF. The CDR3 region has the DNA TGCGCCAGCAGCCAAGGGTACGGGGGTGGCTACATTCAGTACTTC. The rearrangement links TRBV4-3 to TRBJ2-4; weak D call: TRBD2 (6 bases). Trimming cost V 1 base and J 8 bases, with 15 bases left between them. The CDR3 totals 15 residues. Germline CDR1 LGHNA, CDR2 YSLEER.

The V and J genes are TRBV10-3 and TRBJ1-4; TRBD1 agrees at 9 bases. The germline V gene has CDR1 ENHRY and CDR2 SYGVKD. The CDR3 runs to 15 residues. J gave up 6 bases and V 3 bases, and 5 bases lay outside the gene matches. CDR3 in DNA: TGTGCCATCAGTGATCGGGACAGGGTGGATGAAAAACTGTTTTTT. The encoded protein is CAISDRDRVDEKLFF.

This chain uses TRBV7-9 with TRBJ2-1, with 7 nucleotides matching TRBD2. The germline CDR1 and CDR2 sequences are SEHNR and FQNEAQ (reference sequence). This CDR3 is built from 14 residues. Trimming cost V 5 bases and J 5 bases; bases outside gene matches: 6. Here the CDR3 reads CASSARTSDNEQFF. For the CDR3, the DNA is TGTGCCAGCAGCGCTCGGACTAGTGACAATGAGCAGTTCTTC.

This clone was seen just once. The J gene is TRBJ1-1, the V gene TRBV4-1, with 9 bases that match TRBD1. The CDR3 length is 14 residues. Losses at the gene ends were 4 bases for V and 3 bases for J; bases not matched to a gene: 3. CDR1 and CDR2 (germline): MGHRA, YSYEKL. The CDR3 sequence is CASSRTGVHTEAFF. The DNA for the CDR3 is TGCGCCAGCAGCCGGACAGGGGTCCACACTGAAGCTTTCTTT.

This sequence joins TRBV4-1 and TRBJ2-1, with TRBD2 as a possible D gene (5 bases). Per germline, CDR1 MGHRA and CDR2 YSYEKL. The CDR3 spans 12 residues. Trimming took 11 bases from V and 4 from J, leaving 12 bases between them. The DNA for the CDR3 is TGCGCCCCCGGGGAGAGTTACAATGAGCAGTTCTTC. As protein: CAPGESYNEQFF.

CDR3 sequence: CASSVVGELGELFF. The CDR3 coding sequence is TGTGCCAGCAGCGTAGTAGGGGAGCTTGGGGAGCTGTTTTTT. The genes are TRBV9 and TRBJ2-2; D possibly matches TRBD1 or TRBD2 (5 bases each). The CDR3 length is 14 residues. V was cut by 0 bases and J by 8 bases, with 11 bases left in between. Germline CDR1 reads SGDLS; CDR2 reads YYNGEE. Full variable domain (missing parts from reference TRBV9 and TRBJ2-2): DSGVTQTPKHLITATGQRVTLRCSPRSGDLSVYWYQQSLDQGLQFLIQYYNGEERAKGNILERFSAQQFPDLHSELNLSSLELGDSALYFCASSVVGELGELFFGEGSRLTVL.

The chain links TRBV11-3 to TRBJ2-2; D ambiguous. The length of the CDR3 is 14 residues. Trimming shortened V by 5 bases and J by 2 bases, and 9 bases separated the two germline ends. The V gene's germline CDR1 is SGHNT and CDR2 YENEEA. The chain's CDR3 is CASSTGLNTGELFF. In DNA, the CDR3 is TGTGCCAGCAGCACGGGCCTAAACACCGGGGAGCTGTTTTTT.

This clone occurred once. V is TRBV18 and J is TRBJ2-7; no reliable D call. Germline CDR1 KGHSH, CDR2 LQKENI. The CDR3 extends over 14 amino acids. Deletions cut 8 bases from V and 2 bases from J, with 16 bases between. The CDR3: CASQSSGFPYEQYF. The DNA of the CDR3 is TGTGCCAGCCAGAGTAGTGGATTCCCCTACGAGCAGTACTTC.

Only a few counts were recorded for this clone. This chain uses TRBV5-1 with TRBJ1-1; perhaps TRBD1 as D (5 bases). Germline lookup yields CDR1 SGHRS and CDR2 YFSETQ. V lost 7 bases and J lost 3, with 19 bases in between. The CDR3 runs to 15 residues. CDR3 loop: CASGQPGGVDTEAFF. The CDR3 bases are TGCGCCAGCGGCCAACCGGGAGGGGTTGACACTGAAGCTTTCTTT.